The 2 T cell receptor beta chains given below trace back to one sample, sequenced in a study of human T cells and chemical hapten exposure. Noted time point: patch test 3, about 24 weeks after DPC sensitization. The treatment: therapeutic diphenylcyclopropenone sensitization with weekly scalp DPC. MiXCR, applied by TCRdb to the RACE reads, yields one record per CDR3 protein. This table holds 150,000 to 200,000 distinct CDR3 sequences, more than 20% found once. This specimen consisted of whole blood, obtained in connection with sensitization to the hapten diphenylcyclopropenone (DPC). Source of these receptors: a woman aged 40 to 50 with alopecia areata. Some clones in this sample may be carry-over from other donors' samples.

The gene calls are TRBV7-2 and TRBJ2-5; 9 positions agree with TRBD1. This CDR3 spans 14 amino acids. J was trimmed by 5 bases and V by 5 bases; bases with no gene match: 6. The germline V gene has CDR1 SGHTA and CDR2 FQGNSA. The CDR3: CASSPSTGGETQYF. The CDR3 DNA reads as TGTGCCAGCAGCCCGTCGACAGGGGGGGAGACCCAGTACTTC. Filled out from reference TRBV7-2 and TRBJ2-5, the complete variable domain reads GAGVSQSPSNKVTEKGKDVELRCDPISGHTALYWYRQSLGQGLEFLIYFQGNSAPDKSGLPSDRFSAERTGGSVSTLTIQRTQQEDSAVYLCASSPSTGGETQYFGPGTRLLVL.

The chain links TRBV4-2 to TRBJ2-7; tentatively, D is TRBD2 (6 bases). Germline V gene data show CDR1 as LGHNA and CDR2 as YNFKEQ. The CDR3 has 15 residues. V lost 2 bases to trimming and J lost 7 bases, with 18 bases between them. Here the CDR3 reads CASSQSPGAKREQYF. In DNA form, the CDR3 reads TGTGCCAGCAGCCAATCCCCGGGAGCTAAGAGGGAGCAGTACTTC.